Sequencing of this T cell receptor beta chain was carried out in a study of CD8+ T cells in alopecia areata. Sequencing used cDNA as its template, made by extracting RNA and reverse transcribing it. The protocol was immunoSEQ multiplex PCR, while the TCRdb copy is restricted to in-frame clones and leaves out a portion. The sample includes 110,000 or so clones, less than 45% of them seen just once. Overall study findings and caveats: Across lesional scalp, and particularly alopecia totalis/universalis, clonality surpassed that of normal scalp.

Concerning this clone: Its target is not known. One end of the junction varies from germline; a read error may be responsible.

The CDR3 consists of 12 residues. Germline V lookup: CDR1 MDHEN, CDR2 SYDVKM. This sequence was found in a human donor with alopecia areata. Sequenced material: CD4+ T cells sorted from blood. The chain recombines TRBV28 with TRBJ2-3; D might be TRBD1 or TRBD2, each matching 5 bases. The CDR3 DNA reads as TGTGCCAGCAGCTCTGAGCCAGGGAGCCCCCTTTTT. Translated, it gives CASSSEPGSPLF. The full variable domain, its missing parts supplied by reference TRBV28 and TRBJ2-3, is DVKVTQSSRYLVKRTGEKVFLECVQDMDHENMFWYRQDPGLGLRLIYFSYDVKMKEKGDIPEGYSVSREKKERFSLILESASTNQTSMYLCASSSEPGSPLFGPGTRLTVL.